This T cell receptor (beta chain) originates from a study of T cells in Graves' hyperthyroidism and ophthalmopathy. Study outcomes and limitations: Most thyroid-expanded clonotypes above 0.001 were also found in blood. Separation of ophthalmopathy from stable hyperthyroidism was achieved by a 13 V-J model. Model-based prediction identified ophthalmopathy a median approximately 6 months prior to its onset.

This clonotype was seen ten or more times. Its antigen is not identified. RNA transcripts provided the source from which TCR beta CDR3 regions were amplified. The HTBI primer set was used in a first-round RT-PCR of the TCR CDR3. TCRdb ran MiXCR on the multiplex PCR reads and lists one entry per CDR3 protein. This table holds approximately 700,000 distinct CDR3 sequences, less than 45% found once. Diagnoses used clinical symptoms, serum thyroxine and TRAb, thyroid ultrasound and orbital computed tomography. Sequencing input: peripheral blood or thyroid tissue (not recorded which). The clonotype comes from an adult man with Graves' disease, either hyperthyroidism or ophthalmopathy (not recorded which).

The chain's CDR3 is CSARGWSGPEAFF. The CDR3 nucleotides read TGCAGTGCTAGAGGTTGGTCGGGACCTGAAGCTTTCTTT. The chain joins TRBV20-1 to TRBJ1-1, with D possibly TRBD1 on 5 matching bases. Germline assignment: CDR1 DFQATT and CDR2 SNEGSKA (reference sequence). CDR3 length: 13 amino acids. The germline V and J ends were trimmed by 1 base and 6 bases, with 12 bases remaining between them.